The rows below give T cell receptor beta chains drawn from one sample of a study of T-cell memory formation after mild COVID-19. TCRdb re-called the 5' RACE reads with MiXCR, one entry per CDR3 protein. The table shows about 200,000 distinct CDR3 sequences, with 9.5% occurring only once. The sample consisted of PBMCs or a T cell subset sorted from them (not recorded which). These receptors were obtained from a man between 18 and 35 years old who had mild COVID-19 (a few samples of this study predate the infection). Cell type and time point are not known. Each CDR3 is given with its conserved first and last residue. D genes are given only for firm matches. Clone size, where shown, is once, few, many, or a class for clones that have expanded.

d_call | j_call | clone_size | v_call | cdr3_aa | cdr3_nt
. | TRBJ2-2 | . | TRBV12-3/TRBV12-4 | CASSHRNRPGELFF | TGTGCCAGCAGCCACCGCAACCGCCCCGGGGAGCTGTTTTTT
TRBD1 | TRBJ2-3 | few | TRBV12-3/TRBV12-4 | CASSFRDWGQYRADTQYF | TGTGCCAGCAGTTTCCGAGACTGGGGACAGTACCGCGCAGATACGCAGTATTTT
TRBD2 | TRBJ2-5 | . | TRBV11-2 | CASSWRGGQETQYF | TGTGCCAGCAGCTGGCGCGGGGGGCAAGAGACCCAGTACTTC
. | TRBJ2-3 | few | TRBV24-1 | CATSDGGITDTQYF | TGTGCCACCAGTGATGGGGGCATCACAGATACGCAGTATTTT
TRBD2 | TRBJ2-3 | few | TRBV3-1 | CASSHSGGASDTQYF | TGTGCCAGCAGCCATAGCGGGGGGGCTAGCGATACGCAGTATTTT
TRBD1 | TRBJ1-2 | few | TRBV10-3 | CAISEEDRGRYGYTF | TGTGCCATCAGTGAGGAGGACAGGGGTCGGTATGGCTACACCTTC
. | TRBJ2-7 | . | TRBV10-1 | CASSEGPPGYEQYF | TGCGCCAGCAGTGAAGGGCCTCCGGGGTACGAGCAGTACTTC
TRBD2 | TRBJ2-3 | few | TRBV6-6 | CASRPIAGGPRDTQYF | TGTGCCAGCAGGCCTATAGCGGGGGGCCCCAGAGATACGCAGTATTTT
TRBD2 | TRBJ2-7 | . | TRBV7-2 | CASSSPASGYEQYF | TGTGCCAGCAGCTCCCCCGCTAGCGGCTACGAGCAGTACTTC
TRBD1 | TRBJ2-1 | few | TRBV28 | CASSGQGRQFF | TGTGCCAGCAGTGGACAGGGGAGGCAGTTCTTC
TRBD1 | TRBJ2-1 | few | TRBV6-5 | CASSYSGTEGRFF | TGTGCCAGCAGTTACTCGGGGACAGAAGGCCGGTTCTTC
. | TRBJ2-5 | few | TRBV3-1 | CASSHTGTQYF | TGTGCCAGCAGCCACACAGGGACCCAGTACTTC
. | TRBJ2-7 | few | TRBV20-1 | CSVAPGWYSYEQYF | TGCAGTGTAGCTCCAGGGTGGTACTCCTACGAGCAGTACTTC
TRBD1 | TRBJ2-1 | . | TRBV2 | CASSEEGQDAYNEQFF | TGTGCCAGCAGTGAAGAGGGACAGGACGCCTACAATGAGCAGTTCTTC
TRBD1 | TRBJ2-7 | . | TRBV5-1 | CASSTQTGTPLLEQYF | TGCGCCAGCAGCACCCAGACAGGGACCCCCCTTCTCGAGCAGTACTTC
. | TRBJ1-1 | . | TRBV5-5 | CASSREGLTGGAKAFF | TGTGCCAGCAGCCGAGAGGGCCTAACGGGCGGGGCGAAGGCTTTCTTT
TRBD2 | TRBJ2-2 | many | TRBV6-1 | CASRGGANTGELFF | TGTGCCAGCAGGGGGGGGGCGAACACCGGGGAGCTGTTTTTT
. | TRBJ2-5 | . | TRBV20-1 | CSAHLPGFQETQYF | TGCAGTGCACATCTTCCGGGGTTCCAAGAGACCCAGTACTTC
. | TRBJ2-1 | . | TRBV5-4 | CVSSTGLADGEQFF | TGTGTCAGCAGCACAGGACTGGCTGACGGGGAGCAGTTCTTC
. | TRBJ2-2 | . | TRBV28 | CASSSSGVTGELFF | .
. | TRBJ1-1 | many | TRBV7-9 | CASRERDTEAFF | TGTGCCAGCAGAGAGAGGGACACTGAAGCTTTCTTT
TRBD2 | TRBJ2-1 | . | TRBV7-3 | CASSLRRGGPYEQFF | TGTGCCAGCAGCTTACGGCGGGGGGGCCCCTATGAGCAGTTCTTC